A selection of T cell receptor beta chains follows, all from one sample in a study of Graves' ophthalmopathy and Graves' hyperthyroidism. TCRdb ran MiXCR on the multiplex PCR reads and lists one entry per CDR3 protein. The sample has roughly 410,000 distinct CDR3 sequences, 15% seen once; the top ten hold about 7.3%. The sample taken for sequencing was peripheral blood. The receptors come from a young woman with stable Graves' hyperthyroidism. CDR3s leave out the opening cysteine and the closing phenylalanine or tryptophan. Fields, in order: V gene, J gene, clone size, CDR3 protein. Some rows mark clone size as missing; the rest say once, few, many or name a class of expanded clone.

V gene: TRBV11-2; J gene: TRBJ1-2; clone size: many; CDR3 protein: ASSPPGTGAFQRDT
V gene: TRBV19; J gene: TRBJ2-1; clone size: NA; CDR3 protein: ATRRQGYNEQF
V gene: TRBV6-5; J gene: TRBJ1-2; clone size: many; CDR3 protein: ASSYPRGGYT
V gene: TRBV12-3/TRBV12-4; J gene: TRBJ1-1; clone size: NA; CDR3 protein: ASSLGQASGSEAF
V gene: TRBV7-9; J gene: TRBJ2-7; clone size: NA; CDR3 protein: ASSPRNVGEQY
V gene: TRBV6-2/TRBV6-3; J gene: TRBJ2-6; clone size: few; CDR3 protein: ASSYSGTGIRGANVLT
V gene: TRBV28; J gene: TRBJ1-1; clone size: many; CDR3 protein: ASSFGAFHEAF
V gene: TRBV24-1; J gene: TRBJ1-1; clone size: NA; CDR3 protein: ATSGTGGTEAF
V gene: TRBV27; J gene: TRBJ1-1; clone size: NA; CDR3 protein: ASRLQGAPNTEAF
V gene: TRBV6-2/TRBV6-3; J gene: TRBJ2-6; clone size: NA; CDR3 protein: ASKALAGAFGANVLT
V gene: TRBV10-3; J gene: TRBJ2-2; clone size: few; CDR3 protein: AISETTWNTGELF
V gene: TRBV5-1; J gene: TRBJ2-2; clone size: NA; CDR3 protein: ASHPRDSLNTGELF
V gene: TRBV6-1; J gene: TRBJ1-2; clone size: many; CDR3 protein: ASGRRGEENGYT
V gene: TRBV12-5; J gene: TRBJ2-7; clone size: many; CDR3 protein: ASGLVELRDRGYEQY
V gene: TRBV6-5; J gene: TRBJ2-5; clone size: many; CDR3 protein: ASSLKRTGQETQY
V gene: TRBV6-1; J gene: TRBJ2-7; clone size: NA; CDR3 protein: ASSESWTGEQY
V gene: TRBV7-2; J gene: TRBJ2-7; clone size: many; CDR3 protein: ASSLGLAGGPKY
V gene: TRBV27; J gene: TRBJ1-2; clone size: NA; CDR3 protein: ASSGAGYSHGYT
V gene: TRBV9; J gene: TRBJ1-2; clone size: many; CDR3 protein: ASSVGGQGNYGYT
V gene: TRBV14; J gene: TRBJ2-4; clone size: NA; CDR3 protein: ASSPRSLAKNIQY
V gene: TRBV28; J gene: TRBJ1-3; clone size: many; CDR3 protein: ASSLFEGSSIY
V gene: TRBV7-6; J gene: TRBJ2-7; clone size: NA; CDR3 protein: ASSLGLARGKYEQY
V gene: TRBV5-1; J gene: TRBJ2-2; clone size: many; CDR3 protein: ASSDRTGNTGELF
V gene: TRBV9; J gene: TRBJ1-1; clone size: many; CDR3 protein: ASSEREAFNTEAF
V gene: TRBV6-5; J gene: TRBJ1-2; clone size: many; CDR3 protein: ASSWVSAVYGYT
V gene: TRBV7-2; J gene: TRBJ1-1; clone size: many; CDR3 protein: ASSLAAGGLTEAF
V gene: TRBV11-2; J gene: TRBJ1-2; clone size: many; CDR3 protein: ASRQSRTAGYT
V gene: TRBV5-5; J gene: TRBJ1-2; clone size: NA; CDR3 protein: ASSLVTGDFIGYT
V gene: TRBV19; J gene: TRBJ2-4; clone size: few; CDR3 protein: ASRATGIRGNLAKNIQY
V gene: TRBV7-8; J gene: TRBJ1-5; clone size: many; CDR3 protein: ASSLASRQTQPQH
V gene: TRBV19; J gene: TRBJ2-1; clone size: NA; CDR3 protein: ASNHIAGGHNEQF
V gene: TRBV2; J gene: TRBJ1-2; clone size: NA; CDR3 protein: ASREIRGPNYGYT
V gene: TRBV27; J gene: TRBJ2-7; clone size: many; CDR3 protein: ASKLGTGHYEQY
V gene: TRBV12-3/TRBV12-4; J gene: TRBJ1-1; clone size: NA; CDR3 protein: ASSLLRVLTEAF
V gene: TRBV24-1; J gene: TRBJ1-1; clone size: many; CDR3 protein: ATRVDPNTEAF
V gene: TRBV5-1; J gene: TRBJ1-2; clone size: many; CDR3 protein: ASSLESAENYGYT
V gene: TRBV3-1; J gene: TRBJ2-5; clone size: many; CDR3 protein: ASSSGDYRKETQY
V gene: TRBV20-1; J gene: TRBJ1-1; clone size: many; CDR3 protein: SARDLMDTEAF
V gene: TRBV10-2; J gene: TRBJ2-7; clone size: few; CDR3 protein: ASGEWPGQVTYEQY
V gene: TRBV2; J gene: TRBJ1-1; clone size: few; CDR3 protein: ASNRDSSTEAF
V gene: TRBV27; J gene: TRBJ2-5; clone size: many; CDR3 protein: ASSSTGRETQY
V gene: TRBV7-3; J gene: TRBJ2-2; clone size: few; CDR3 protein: ASSGTTGELF
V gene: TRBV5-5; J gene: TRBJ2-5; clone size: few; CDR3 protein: ASSLYLWTVQETQY
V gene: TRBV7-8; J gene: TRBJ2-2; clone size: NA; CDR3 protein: GAGAANTGELF
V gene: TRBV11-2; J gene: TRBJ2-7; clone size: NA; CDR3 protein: ASSLGLGQGGSYEQY
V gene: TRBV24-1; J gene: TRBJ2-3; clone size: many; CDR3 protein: ATSDSGRHTDTQY
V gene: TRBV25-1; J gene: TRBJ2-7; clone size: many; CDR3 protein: ASTLTGGQTYEQY
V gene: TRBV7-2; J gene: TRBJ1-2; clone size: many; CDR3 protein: ASSPDGVLGYT
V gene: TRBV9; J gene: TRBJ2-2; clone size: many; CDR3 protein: ASSVVVTGELF
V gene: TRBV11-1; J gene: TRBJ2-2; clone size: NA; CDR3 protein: ASSSLGGAGTRGTGELF
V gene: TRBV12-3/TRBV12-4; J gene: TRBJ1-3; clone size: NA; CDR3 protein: ASSFLTGNTIY
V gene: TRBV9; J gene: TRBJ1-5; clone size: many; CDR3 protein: ASSPSADSNQPQH